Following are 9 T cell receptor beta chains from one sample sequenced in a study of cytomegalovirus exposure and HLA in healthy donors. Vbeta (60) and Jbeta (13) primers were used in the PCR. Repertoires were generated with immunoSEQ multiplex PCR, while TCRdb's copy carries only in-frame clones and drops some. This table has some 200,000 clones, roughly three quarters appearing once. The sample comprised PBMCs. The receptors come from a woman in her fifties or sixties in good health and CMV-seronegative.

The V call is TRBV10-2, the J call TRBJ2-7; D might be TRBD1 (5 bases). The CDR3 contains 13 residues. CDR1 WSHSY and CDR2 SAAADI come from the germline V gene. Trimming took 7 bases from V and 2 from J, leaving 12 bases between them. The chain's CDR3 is CASIDRQTYEQYF. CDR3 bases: TGCGCCAGCATCGACAGACAGACCTACGAGCAGTACTTC.

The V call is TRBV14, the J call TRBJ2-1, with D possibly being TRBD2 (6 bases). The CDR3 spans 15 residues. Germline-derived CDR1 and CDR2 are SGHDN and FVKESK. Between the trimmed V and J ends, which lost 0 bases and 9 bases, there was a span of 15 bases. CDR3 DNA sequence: TGTGCCAGCAGCCAAGACCCCCCGGGGGTGGCTGAGCAGTTCTTC. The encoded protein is CASSQDPPGVAEQFF.

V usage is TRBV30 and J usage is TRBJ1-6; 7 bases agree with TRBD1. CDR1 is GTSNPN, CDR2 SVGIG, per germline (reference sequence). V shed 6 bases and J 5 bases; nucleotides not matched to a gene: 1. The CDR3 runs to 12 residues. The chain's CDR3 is CACGTDNSPLHF. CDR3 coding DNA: TGTGCCTGCGGGACAGATAATTCACCCCTCCACTTT.

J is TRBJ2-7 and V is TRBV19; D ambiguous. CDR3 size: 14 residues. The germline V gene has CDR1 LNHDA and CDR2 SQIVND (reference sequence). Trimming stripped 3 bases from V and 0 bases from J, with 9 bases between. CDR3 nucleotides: TGTGCCAGTAGTATCTCGGAGAACTCCTACGAGCAGTACTTC. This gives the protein CASSISENSYEQYF.

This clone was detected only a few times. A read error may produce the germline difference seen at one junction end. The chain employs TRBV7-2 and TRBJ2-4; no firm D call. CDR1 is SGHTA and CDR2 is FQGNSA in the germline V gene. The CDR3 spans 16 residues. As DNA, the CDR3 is TGTGCCAGCAGCTTAGCGCCCGACGGAGCCAAAAACATTCAGTCCTTC. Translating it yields CASSLAPDGAKNIQSF. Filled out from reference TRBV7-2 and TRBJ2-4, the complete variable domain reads GAGVSQSPSNKVTEKGKDVELRCDPISGHTALYWYRQSLGQGLEFLIYFQGNSAPDKSGLPSDRFSAERTGGSVSTLTIQRTQQEDSAVYLCASSLAPDGAKNIQSFGAGTRLSVL.

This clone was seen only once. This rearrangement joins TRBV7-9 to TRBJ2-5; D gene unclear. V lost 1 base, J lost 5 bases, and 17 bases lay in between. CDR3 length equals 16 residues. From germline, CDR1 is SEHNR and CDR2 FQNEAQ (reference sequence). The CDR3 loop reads CASSLGSARGRETQYF. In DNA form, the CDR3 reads TGTGCCAGCAGCTTAGGATCGGCCCGCGGCCGTGAGACCCAGTACTTC.

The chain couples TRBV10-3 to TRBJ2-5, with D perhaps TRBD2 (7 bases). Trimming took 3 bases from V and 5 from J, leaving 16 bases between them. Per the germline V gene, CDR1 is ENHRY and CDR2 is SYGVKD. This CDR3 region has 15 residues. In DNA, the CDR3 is TGTGCCATCAGTGATGGGGGGGGCCCCGGGGAGACCCAGTACTTC. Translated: CAISDGGGPGETQYF.

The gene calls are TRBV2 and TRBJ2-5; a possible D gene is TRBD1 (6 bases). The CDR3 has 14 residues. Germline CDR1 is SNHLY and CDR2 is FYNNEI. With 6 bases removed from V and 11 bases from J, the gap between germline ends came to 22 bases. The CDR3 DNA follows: TGTGCCAGCAGCGGACAGACTACGGCCTGGGAGCAGTACTTC. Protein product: CASSGQTTAWEQYF.

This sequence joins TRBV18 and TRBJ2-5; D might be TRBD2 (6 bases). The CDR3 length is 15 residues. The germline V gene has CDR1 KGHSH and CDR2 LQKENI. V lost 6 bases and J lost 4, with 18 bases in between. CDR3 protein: CASSNRDSKGETQYF. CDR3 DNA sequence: TGTGCCAGCTCGAACCGGGACTCCAAAGGAGAGACCCAGTACTTC.